Following are 30 T cell receptor beta chains from one sample sequenced in a study of long-term antiretroviral therapy in people with HIV. Researchers report immunoSEQ v3.0 was run at survey level. Method: immunoSEQ multiplex PCR; TCRdb's copy keeps in-frame clones and lacks some. The repertoire holds 24,000 or so clones, with about 85% as singletons. Material: unsorted PBMCs, obtained 2.3 years after starting antiretroviral therapy. Every receptor here comes from a man in his forties or fifties with HIV.

This clone showed up just once. The rearrangement joins TRBV5-1 to TRBJ2-3; 9 nucleotides match TRBD2. This CDR3 comprises 16 residues. Germline V gene lookup returns CDR1 SGHRS and CDR2 YFSETQ. V dropped 4 bases and J dropped 4; count of bases not matched to a gene: 10. The chain's CDR3 is CASSQDSGRRSDTQYF. CDR3 DNA sequence: TGCGCCAGCAGCCAAGATAGCGGGAGAAGGTCAGATACGCAGTATTTT.

This clone was counted between two and nine times. The chain recombines TRBV5-4 with TRBJ2-3; D is undetermined. Germline loops: CDR1 SGHNT, CDR2 YYREEE (reference sequence). The germline V and J ends were trimmed by 1 base and 5 bases, with 5 bases remaining between them. The CDR3 is 12 amino acids. The CDR3 here is CASSLFLDTQYF. The CDR3 bases are TGTGCCAGCAGCTTGTTTCTAGATACGCAGTATTTT.

This rearrangement joins TRBV10-2 to TRBJ2-1; 15 bases line up with TRBD2. The CDR3 spans 20 residues. Trimming removed 6 bases from V and 8 bases from J; junction bases left unmatched: 20. The germline CDR1 and CDR2 sequences are WSHSY and SAAADI. CDR3 protein: CASSPGLAGGPTALTHEQFF. CDR3 bases: TGCGCCAGCAGCCCGGGACTAGCGGGGGGACCCACTGCCCTTACACATGAGCAGTTCTTC.

The V call is TRBV6-6, the J call TRBJ1-1; D gene ambiguous. Germline V gene sequence: CDR1 MNHNY, CDR2 SVGAGI (reference sequence). This CDR3 is 13 amino acids long. V shed 6 bases and J shed 5 bases, with 13 bases lying between them. The CDR3 loop reads CASSRLEGTEAFF. CDR3 DNA: TGTGCCAGCAGCCGATTGGAAGGGACTGAAGCTTTCTTT.

V and J are TRBV7-6 and TRBJ1-1; 11 nucleotides line up with TRBD1. Germline V gene sequence: CDR1 SGHVS, CDR2 FNYEAQ. CDR3 length: 17 residues. V was pared by 4 bases and J by 6 bases, with 13 bases of the junction left unmatched. Here the CDR3 reads CASSSTGTGGRSPEAFF. In nucleotides, the CDR3 is TGTGCCAGCAGCTCCACCGGGACAGGGGGAAGGAGCCCTGAAGCTTTCTTT. Together with reference TRBV7-6 and TRBJ1-1, the CDR3 gives the full variable domain: GAGVSQSPRYKVTKRGQDVALRCDPISGHVSLYWYRQALGQGPEFLTYFNYEAQQDKSGLPNDRFSAERPEGSISTLTIQRTEQRDSAMYRCASSSTGTGGRSPEAFFGQGTRLTVV.

J is TRBJ2-7 and V is TRBV9; D is possibly TRBD1 (6 bases). Trimming shortened V by 0 bases and J by 4 bases, and 11 bases separated the two germline ends. CDR1 and CDR2 (germline): SGDLS, YYNGEE. The CDR3 is 14 residues long. The CDR3 loop is CASSVGGRGYEQYF. The CDR3 bases are TGTGCCAGCAGCGTAGGTGGCAGGGGTTACGAGCAGTACTTC.

Only one count was recorded for this clone. The chain has TRBV6-5 and TRBJ2-1; D unclear. Trimming cost V 5 bases and J 8 bases, with 16 bases left between them. Per the germline V gene, CDR1 is MNHEY and CDR2 is SVGAGI. The CDR3 sequence is 14 residues long. The CDR3 loop is CASSPRTPPDEQFF. CDR3 DNA: TGTGCCAGCAGTCCACGAACACCTCCAGATGAGCAGTTCTTC.

V and J are TRBV7-6 and TRBJ1-3; the match to TRBD1 covers 11 bases. The CDR3 is 14 amino acids. The germline gives CDR1 SGHVS, CDR2 FNYEAQ. Trimming at V came to 4 bases and at J to 8 bases, leaving 4 bases not matched to a gene. In DNA form, the CDR3 reads TGTGCCAGCAGCTCGGGACAGGGGGTAGACACCATATATTTT. Translating gives CASSSGQGVDTIYF. Drawing the rest from reference TRBV7-6 and TRBJ1-3, the complete variable domain is GAGVSQSPRYKVTKRGQDVALRCDPISGHVSLYWYRQALGQGPEFLTYFNYEAQQDKSGLPNDRFSAERPEGSISTLTIQRTEQRDSAMYRCASSSGQGVDTIYFGEGSWLTVV.

This chain uses TRBV15 with TRBJ1-5; D call uncertain. CDR1 LNHNV and CDR2 YYDKDF come from the germline V gene (reference sequence). Deletions cut 0 bases from V and 7 bases from J, with 10 bases between. The CDR3 runs to 14 residues. The CDR3 region has the DNA TGTGCCACCAGCAGAGACATGGGCCGGCAGCCCCAGCATTTT. Its protein product is CATSRDMGRQPQHF.

The chain employs TRBV7-2 and TRBJ2-3, with D hard to call. The V and J ends lost 1 base and 6 bases respectively, with 11 bases between them. CDR1 and CDR2 from the germline V gene are SGHTA and FQGNSA. The CDR3 sequence is 14 residues long. In DNA, the CDR3 is TGTGCCAGCAGCTTAGTCAGAGCTGGGGATACGCAGTATTTT. It yields the protein CASSLVRAGDTQYF.

This chain's CDR3 is CASSTQVGRGEGYTF. In DNA form, the CDR3 reads TGTGCCAGCAGCACCCAAGTTGGGCGTGGGGAGGGCTACACCTTC. This chain connects TRBV7-8 to TRBJ1-2; D unclear. Trimming took 5 bases from V and 8 from J, leaving 21 bases between them. The CDR3 has 15 residues. Germline loops: CDR1 SGHVS, CDR2 FQNEAQ.

This chain uses TRBV14 with TRBJ2-7; 7 nucleotides line up with TRBD1. This CDR3 comprises 16 residues. Germline V gives CDR1 SGHDN, CDR2 FVKESK. With V trimmed by 4 bases and J by 0 bases, 9 bases remained unmatched. The CDR3 reads CASSRNTGAHSYEQYF. CDR3 DNA: TGTGCCAGCAGCCGTAATACAGGGGCCCACTCCTACGAGCAGTACTTC.

This rearrangement joins TRBV7-9 to TRBJ2-5, with D maybe TRBD2 (6 bases). Germline assignment: CDR1 SEHNR and CDR2 FQNEAQ (reference sequence). The CDR3 length is 15 residues. V lost 1 base and J lost 5, with 14 bases in between. As DNA, the CDR3 is TGTGCCAGCAGCTTAGAAAAGGAGGGCTGGGAGACCCAGTACTTC. This translates into CASSLEKEGWETQYF. The full variable domain, in which reference TRBV7-9 and TRBJ2-5 provide the parts outside the CDR3, is DTGVSQNPRHKITKRGQNVTFRCDPISEHNRLYWYRQTLGQGPEFLTYFQNEAQLEKSRLLSDRFSAERPKGSFSTLEIQRTEQGDSAMYLCASSLEKEGWETQYFGPGTRLLVL.

This clone was seen more than once but under ten times. The V call is TRBV14, the J call TRBJ1-2; D not certain. V shed 2 bases and J shed 10 bases, with 17 bases lying between them. Germline CDR1 SGHDN, CDR2 FVKESK. This CDR3 has 14 residues. CDR3 region: CASSQYSRVLDYTF. CDR3 nucleotide sequence: TGTGCCAGCAGCCAATATTCGCGCGTTTTGGACTACACCTTC.

The chain joins TRBV19 to TRBJ2-2; D may correspond to TRBD1 or TRBD2 (5 bases each). This CDR3 contains 16 residues. CDR1 is LNHDA, CDR2 SQIVND, per germline (reference sequence). V gave up 5 bases and J gave up 4 bases, with 17 bases separating them. The CDR3 region has the DNA TGTGCCAGTAGTTGGGACCCCTCGACCCTCACCGGGGAGCTGTTTTTT. This sequence encodes CASSWDPSTLTGELFF.

The chain combines TRBV19 with TRBJ2-7, with 8 bases lining up with TRBD1. Germline-derived CDR1 and CDR2 are LNHDA and SQIVND (reference sequence). J lost 1 base, V lost 6 bases, and 8 bases had no gene match. This CDR3 contains 15 residues. The CDR3: CASSLGTGFSYEQYF. The CDR3 DNA reads TGTGCCAGTAGCCTCGGGACAGGTTTTTCCTACGAGCAGTACTTC.

This clone was found once. V gene TRBV4-1 combines with J gene TRBJ2-1; 9 nucleotides match TRBD2. Germline CDR1 reads MGHRA; CDR2 reads YSYEKL. The CDR3 covers 14 residues. J lost 12 bases, V lost 0 bases, and 6 bases had no gene match. In DNA, the CDR3 is TGCGCCAGCAGCCAAGAAACTGAAGCGGGGGGGCAGTTCTTC. Encoded protein: CASSQETEAGGQFF.

The V and J genes are TRBV5-6 and TRBJ2-7, with D maybe TRBD1 (5 bases). Germline CDR1 is SGHDT and CDR2 is YYEEEE. This CDR3 is 14 amino acids long. Trimming removed 4 bases at V and 3 bases at J, with 14 bases between. DNA for the CDR3: TGTGCCAGCAGCCCACACACAGGCTACTACGAGCAGTACTTC. This sequence encodes CASSPHTGYYEQYF. The entire variable domain, with the rest obtained from reference TRBV5-6 and TRBJ2-7, is as follows: DAGVTQSPTHLIKTRGQQVTLRCSPKSGHDTVSWYQQALGQGPQFIFQYYEEEERQRGNFPDRFSGHQFPNYSSELNVNALLLGDSALYLCASSPHTGYYEQYFGPGTRLTVT.

The V and J genes are TRBV6-6 and TRBJ1-2; possibly TRBD1 for D (6 bases). In germline, CDR1 is MNHNY, CDR2 SVGAGI (reference sequence). This CDR3 has 14 amino acids. The germline V and J ends were trimmed by 5 bases and 6 bases, with 16 bases remaining between them. The CDR3 loop reads CASSPDRWGNGYTF. The CDR3 DNA sequence: TGTGCCAGCAGTCCTGACAGGTGGGGGAATGGCTACACCTTC.

J is TRBJ2-5 and V is TRBV27, with 8 nucleotides matching TRBD1. This CDR3 comprises 15 residues. Germline assignment: CDR1 MNHEY and CDR2 SMNVEV (reference sequence). The J segment lost 5 bases and the V segment lost 4 bases, leaving 9 bases of the junction unmatched. The CDR3 is CASSSQGVFWETQYF. The CDR3 DNA reads as TGTGCCAGCAGTTCACAGGGGGTCTTTTGGGAGACCCAGTACTTC.

This clone was seen once. This rearrangement joins TRBV29-1 to TRBJ1-2; D is undetermined. Per the germline V gene, CDR1 is SQVTM and CDR2 is ANQGSEA. The CDR3 has 11 amino acids. V shed 6 bases and J shed 5 bases, with 10 bases lying between them. Written as DNA, the CDR3 is TGCAGCGTGGATAGATGGTATGGCTACACCTTC. It codes for CSVDRWYGYTF.

CDR3 region: CASSFAGAGEKLFF. The CDR3 DNA is TGTGCCAGCAGCTTCGCGGGGGCTGGTGAAAAACTGTTTTTT. The J gene is TRBJ1-4, the V gene TRBV5-5; perhaps TRBD1 as D (6 bases). Trimming pared 2 bases from V and 7 bases from J, leaving 12 bases between. CDR3 length equals 14 residues. Germline V gene data show CDR1 as SGHKS and CDR2 as YYEKEE (reference sequence).

The chain carries TRBV6-6 and TRBJ1-4, with a possible D match to TRBD1 (6 bases). The ends were cut back, 6 bases at V and 6 bases at J, with 8 bases in the middle. The germline V gene encodes CDR1 MNHNY and CDR2 SVGAGI (reference sequence). CDR3 length equals 12 residues. CDR3 sequence reads: CASRNRDEKLFF. CDR3 coding DNA: TGTGCCAGCAGAAACAGGGATGAAAAACTGTTTTTT.

This sequence joins TRBV27 and TRBJ2-3; D is possibly TRBD1 or TRBD2 (5 bases each). V was pared by 2 bases and J by 1 base, with 13 bases between. Germline lookup yields CDR1 MNHEY and CDR2 SMNVEV (reference sequence). The CDR3 sequence is 16 residues long. CDR3 in amino acids: CASSLSEGQRTDTQYF. The DNA of the CDR3 is TGTGCCAGCAGTTTAAGCGAGGGGCAGCGCACAGATACGCAGTATTTT.

This sequence joins TRBV5-1 and TRBJ2-7; D is unresolved. CDR3 length: 12 amino acids. V was shortened by 4 bases and J by 0 bases, with 5 bases between the two germline ends. The germline CDR1 and CDR2 sequences are SGHRS and YFSETQ. The CDR3 here is CASSPVSYEQYF. The DNA of the CDR3 is TGCGCCAGCAGCCCAGTCTCCTACGAGCAGTACTTC.

CDR3 sequence reads: CASSVGTGFSGNTIYF. The DNA for the CDR3 is TGTGCCAGCAGCGTAGGGACAGGGTTCTCTGGAAACACCATATATTTT. The gene calls are TRBV9 and TRBJ1-3; 8 positions agree with TRBD1. CDR3 length: 16 amino acids. V was pared by 0 bases and J by 0 bases, with 2 bases of the junction left unmatched. Germline V CDR1 and CDR2: SGDLS, YYNGEE.

This clone was detected only once. The chain joins TRBV9 to TRBJ2-1, with D maybe TRBD2 (7 bases). There are 17 residues in the CDR3. From germline, CDR1 is SGDLS and CDR2 YYNGEE. The V end lost 0 bases, the J end lost 8 bases, and 21 bases lay between the germline ends. CDR3 DNA: TGTGCCAGCAGCGTAGGAGGGGGGGCAGGGTCCGTCTATGAGCAGTTCTTC. Protein product: CASSVGGGAGSVYEQFF. The whole variable domain, remainder taken from reference TRBV9 and TRBJ2-1, is DSGVTQTPKHLITATGQRVTLRCSPRSGDLSVYWYQQSLDQGLQFLIQYYNGEERAKGNILERFSAQQFPDLHSELNLSSLELGDSALYFCASSVGGGAGSVYEQFFGPGTRLTVL.

CDR3 sequence: CASSHRGPGELFF. Here the CDR3 DNA reads TGTGCCAGTAGTCACAGGGGGCCCGGGGAGCTGTTTTTT. The chain links TRBV19 to TRBJ2-2, with TRBD1 matching over 9 bases. This CDR3 has 13 amino acids. The germline V gene encodes CDR1 LNHDA and CDR2 SQIVND (reference sequence). V was clipped by 5 bases and J by 6 bases; unmatched bases: 1.

This chain joins TRBV12-5 and TRBJ2-7, with 7 bases fitting TRBD1. CDR3 length equals 14 residues. V lost 6 bases and J lost 1; bases outside the gene matches: 6. Germline CDR1 is LGHNT and CDR2 is FRNRAP. CDR3 loop: CASGPGTASYEQYF. CDR3 DNA: TGTGCTAGTGGCCCCGGGACAGCATCCTACGAGCAGTACTTC.

The rearrangement joins TRBV2 to TRBJ2-7, with 7 bases fitting TRBD2. Losses at the gene ends were 7 bases for V and 2 bases for J; bases not matched to a gene: 8. Germline CDR1 and CDR2: SNHLY and FYNNEI. The CDR3 spans 14 residues. CDR3 sequence (DNA): TGTGCCAGCAACCCGAGACGGGGGGCCTACGAGCAGTACTTC. Amino acids: CASNPRRGAYEQYF.